This T cell receptor beta chain was recovered during a study of beta chain features in type 1 diabetes. Study context: All of the samples together had 95 million to 140 million sorted cells examined.

The length of the CDR3 is 14 residues. Trimming took 5 bases from V and 0 from J, leaving 10 bases between them. Germline V gene sequence: CDR1 SGHAT, CDR2 FQNNGV. As to this clone: No antigen is known for it.

Study observations and caveats: When Type 1 diabetes patients were examined, their TCRB CDR3s proved moderately but significantly shorter in all four CD4+ subsets. Diminished insertions and augmented deletions at VDJ junctions characterized type 1 diabetes patients. Patients and controls would be equally affected if PCR favored shorter templates.

The sequenced template was cDNA made from the entire isolated RNA. Data came from immunoSEQ multiplex PCR; TCRdb stores just in-frame clones and leaves some out. The table lists roughly 300,000 clones, 9.3% of them singletons. This receptor was identified in a young man with type 1 diabetes. This chain uses TRBV11-2 with TRBJ1-1; TRBD1 is a possible D gene (6 bases). Material for sequencing was central memory CD4+ T cells from blood. In DNA, the CDR3 is TGTGCCAGCAGCCTAGGGGGTGTGAACACTGAAGCTTTCTTT. As protein: CASSLGGVNTEAFF. Full variable domain (rest looked up from reference TRBV11-2 and TRBJ1-1): EAGVAQSPRYKIIEKRQSVAFWCNPISGHATLYWYQQILGQGPKLLIQFQNNGVVDDSQLPKDRFSAERLKGVDSTLKIQPAKLEDSAVYLCASSLGGVNTEAFFGQGTRLTVV.